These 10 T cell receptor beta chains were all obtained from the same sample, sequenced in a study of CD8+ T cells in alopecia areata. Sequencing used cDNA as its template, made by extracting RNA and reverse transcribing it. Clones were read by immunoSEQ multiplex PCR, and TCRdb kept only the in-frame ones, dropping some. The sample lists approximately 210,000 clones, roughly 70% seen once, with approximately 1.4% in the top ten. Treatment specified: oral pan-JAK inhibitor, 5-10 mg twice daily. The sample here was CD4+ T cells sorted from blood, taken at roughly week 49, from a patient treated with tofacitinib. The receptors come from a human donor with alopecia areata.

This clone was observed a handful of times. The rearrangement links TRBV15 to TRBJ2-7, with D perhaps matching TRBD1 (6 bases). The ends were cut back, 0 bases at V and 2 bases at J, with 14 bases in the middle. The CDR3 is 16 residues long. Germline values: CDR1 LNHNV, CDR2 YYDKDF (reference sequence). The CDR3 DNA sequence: TGTGCCACCAGCAGAGAACTTGGGACAAAAACCTACGAGCAGTACTTC. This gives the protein CATSRELGTKTYEQYF.

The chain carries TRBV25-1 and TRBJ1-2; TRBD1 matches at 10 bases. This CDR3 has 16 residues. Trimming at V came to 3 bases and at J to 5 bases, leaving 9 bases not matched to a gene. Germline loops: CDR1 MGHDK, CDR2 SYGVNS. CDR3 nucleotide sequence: TGTGCCAGCAGTGAGCCGACGGGACAGGGGAAATATGGCTACACCTTC. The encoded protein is CASSEPTGQGKYGYTF.

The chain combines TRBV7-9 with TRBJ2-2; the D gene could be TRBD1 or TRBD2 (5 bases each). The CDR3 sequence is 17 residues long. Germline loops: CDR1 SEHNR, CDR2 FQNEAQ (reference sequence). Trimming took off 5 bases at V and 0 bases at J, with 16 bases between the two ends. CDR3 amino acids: CASSTWDRSSNTGELFF. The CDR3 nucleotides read TGTGCCAGCAGCACCTGGGACCGCTCCTCGAACACCGGGGAGCTGTTTTTT.

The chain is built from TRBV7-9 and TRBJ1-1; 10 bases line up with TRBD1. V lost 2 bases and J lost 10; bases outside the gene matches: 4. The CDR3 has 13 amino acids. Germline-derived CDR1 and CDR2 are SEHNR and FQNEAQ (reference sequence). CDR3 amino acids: CASSLLGQGIAFF. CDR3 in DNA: TGTGCCAGCAGCTTATTGGGACAGGGGATAGCTTTCTTT.

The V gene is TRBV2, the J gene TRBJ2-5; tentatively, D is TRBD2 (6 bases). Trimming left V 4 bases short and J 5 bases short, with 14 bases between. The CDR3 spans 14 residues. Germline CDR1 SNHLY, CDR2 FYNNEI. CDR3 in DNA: TGTGCCAGCAGTGTTGGAGGGGCTCACGAGACCCAGTACTTC. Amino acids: CASSVGGAHETQYF.

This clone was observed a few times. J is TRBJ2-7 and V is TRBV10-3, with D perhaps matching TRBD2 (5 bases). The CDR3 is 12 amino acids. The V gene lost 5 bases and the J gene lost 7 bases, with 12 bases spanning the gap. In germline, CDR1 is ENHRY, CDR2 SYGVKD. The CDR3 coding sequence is TGTGCCATCAGTCGGACTCAAGGGGAGCAGTACTTC. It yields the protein CAISRTQGEQYF.

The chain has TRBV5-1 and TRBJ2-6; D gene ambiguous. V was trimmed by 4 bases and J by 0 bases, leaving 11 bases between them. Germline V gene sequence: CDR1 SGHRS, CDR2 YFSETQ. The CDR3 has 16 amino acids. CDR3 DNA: TGCGCCAGCAGCGCAAATCAGAACTCTGGGGCCAACGTCCTGACTTTC. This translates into CASSANQNSGANVLTF.

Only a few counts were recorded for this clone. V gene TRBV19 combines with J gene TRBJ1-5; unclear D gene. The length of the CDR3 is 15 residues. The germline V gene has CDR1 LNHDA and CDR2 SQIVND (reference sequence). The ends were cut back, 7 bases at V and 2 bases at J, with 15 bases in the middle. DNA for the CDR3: TGTGCCAGTACCTTAGATCCGAATCGCAATCAGCCCCAGCATTTT. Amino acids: CASTLDPNRNQPQHF.

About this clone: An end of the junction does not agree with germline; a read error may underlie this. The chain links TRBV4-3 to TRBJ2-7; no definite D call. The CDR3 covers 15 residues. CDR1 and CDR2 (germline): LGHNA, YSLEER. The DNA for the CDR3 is TGCGCCAGCAGCCAAGGGTGGCTTCTCACCTACAAGCAGTACTTC. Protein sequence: CASSQGWLLTYKQYF.

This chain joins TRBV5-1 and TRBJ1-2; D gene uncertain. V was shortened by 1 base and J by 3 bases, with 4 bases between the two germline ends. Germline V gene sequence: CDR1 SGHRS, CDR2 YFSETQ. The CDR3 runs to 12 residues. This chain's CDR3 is CASSLLYYGYTF. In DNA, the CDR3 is TGCGCCAGCAGCTTGCTTTACTATGGCTACACCTTC.